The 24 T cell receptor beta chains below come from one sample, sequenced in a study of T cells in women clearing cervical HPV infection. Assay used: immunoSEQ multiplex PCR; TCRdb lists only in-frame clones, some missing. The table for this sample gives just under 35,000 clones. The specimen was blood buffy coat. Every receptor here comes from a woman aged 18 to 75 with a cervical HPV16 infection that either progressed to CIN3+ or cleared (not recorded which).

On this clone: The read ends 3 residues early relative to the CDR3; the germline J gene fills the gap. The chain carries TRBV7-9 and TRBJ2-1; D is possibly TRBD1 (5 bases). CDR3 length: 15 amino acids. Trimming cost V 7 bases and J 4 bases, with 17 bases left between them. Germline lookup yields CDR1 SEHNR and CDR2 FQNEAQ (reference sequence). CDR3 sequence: CASNYGRQHYNEQFF. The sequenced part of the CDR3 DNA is TGTGCCAGCAACTACGGGCGACAGCATTACAATGAG.

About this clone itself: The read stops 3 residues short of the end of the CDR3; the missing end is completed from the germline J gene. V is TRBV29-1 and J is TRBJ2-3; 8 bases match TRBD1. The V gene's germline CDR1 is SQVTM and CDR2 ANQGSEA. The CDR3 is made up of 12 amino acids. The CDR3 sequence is CSGAGGLETQYF. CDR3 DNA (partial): TGCAGCGGGGCAGGGGGCTTGGAGACG.

The CDR3 sequence is CASSFGGSSYEQYF. The DNA read from the CDR3 is TGCGCCAGCAGCTTTGGCGGGAGCTCCTACGAG. The rearrangement joins TRBV5-1 to TRBJ2-7; 7 bases agree with TRBD2. The read gets to within 3 residues of the CDR3 end, and the germline J gene fills in the rest. From germline, CDR1 is SGHRS and CDR2 YFSETQ. Unmatched junction bases numbered 2, after V lost 2 bases and J lost 0 bases. CDR3 length: 14 amino acids.

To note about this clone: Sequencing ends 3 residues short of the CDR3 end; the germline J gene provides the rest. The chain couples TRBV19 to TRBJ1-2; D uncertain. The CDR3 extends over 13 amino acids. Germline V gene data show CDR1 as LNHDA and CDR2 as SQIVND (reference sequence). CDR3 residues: CASSRGLASDYTF. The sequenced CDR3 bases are TGTGCCAGTAGTAGAGGGCTGGCCTCCGAC.

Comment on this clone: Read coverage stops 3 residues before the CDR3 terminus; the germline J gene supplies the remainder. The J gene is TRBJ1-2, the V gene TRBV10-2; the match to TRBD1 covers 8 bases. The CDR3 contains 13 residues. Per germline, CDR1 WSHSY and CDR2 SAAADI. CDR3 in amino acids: CASSESAGGGYTF. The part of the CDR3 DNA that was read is TGCGCCAGCAGTGAGTCGGCAGGGGGCGGC.

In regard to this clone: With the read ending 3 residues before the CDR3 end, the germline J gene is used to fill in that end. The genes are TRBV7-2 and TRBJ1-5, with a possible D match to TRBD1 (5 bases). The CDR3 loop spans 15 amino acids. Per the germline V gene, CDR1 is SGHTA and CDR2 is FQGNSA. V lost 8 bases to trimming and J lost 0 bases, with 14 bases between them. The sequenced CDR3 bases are TGTGCCAGCGCCCGGGGGGGGATTAGCAATCAGCCC. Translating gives CASARGGISNQP. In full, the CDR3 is CASARGGISNQPQHF.

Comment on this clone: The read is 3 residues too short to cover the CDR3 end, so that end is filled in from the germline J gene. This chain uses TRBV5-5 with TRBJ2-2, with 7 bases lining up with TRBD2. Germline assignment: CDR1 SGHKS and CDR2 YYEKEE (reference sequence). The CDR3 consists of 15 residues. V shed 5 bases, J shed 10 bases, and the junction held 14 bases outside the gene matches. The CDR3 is CASSFLAAGGVELFF. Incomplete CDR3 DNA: TGTGCCAGCAGTTTCCTAGCGGCCGGGGGTGTGGAG.

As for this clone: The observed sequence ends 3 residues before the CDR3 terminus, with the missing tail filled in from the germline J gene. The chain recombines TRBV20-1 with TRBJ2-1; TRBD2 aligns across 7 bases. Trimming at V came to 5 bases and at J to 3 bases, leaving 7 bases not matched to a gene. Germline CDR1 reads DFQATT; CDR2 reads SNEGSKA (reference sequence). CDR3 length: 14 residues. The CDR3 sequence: CSALTGGDYNEQFF. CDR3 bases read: TGCAGTGCTTTGACGGGGGGAGACTACAATGAG.

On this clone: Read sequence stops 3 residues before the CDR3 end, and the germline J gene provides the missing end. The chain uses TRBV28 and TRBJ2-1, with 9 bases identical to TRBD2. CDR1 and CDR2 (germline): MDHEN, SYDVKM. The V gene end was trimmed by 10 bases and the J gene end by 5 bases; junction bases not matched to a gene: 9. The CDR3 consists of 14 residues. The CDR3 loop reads CATTTSGLHNEQFF. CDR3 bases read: TGTGCCACCACAACTAGCGGGCTACACAATGAG.

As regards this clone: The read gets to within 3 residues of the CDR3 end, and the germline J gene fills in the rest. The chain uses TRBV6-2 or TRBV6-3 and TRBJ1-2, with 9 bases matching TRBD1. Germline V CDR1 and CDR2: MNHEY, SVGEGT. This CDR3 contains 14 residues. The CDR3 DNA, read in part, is TGTGCCAGCAGCACCGGGACAGGGATCACCGAC. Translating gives CASSTGTGITD. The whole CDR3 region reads CASSTGTGITDYTF.

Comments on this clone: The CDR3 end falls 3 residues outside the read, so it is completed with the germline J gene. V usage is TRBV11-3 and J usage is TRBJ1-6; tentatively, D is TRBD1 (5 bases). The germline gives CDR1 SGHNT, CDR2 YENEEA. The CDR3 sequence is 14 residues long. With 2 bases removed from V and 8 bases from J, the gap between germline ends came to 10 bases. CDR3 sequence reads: CASSLLGPDSPLHF. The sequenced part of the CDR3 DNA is TGTGCCAGCAGCTTACTGGGGCCTGATTCACCC.

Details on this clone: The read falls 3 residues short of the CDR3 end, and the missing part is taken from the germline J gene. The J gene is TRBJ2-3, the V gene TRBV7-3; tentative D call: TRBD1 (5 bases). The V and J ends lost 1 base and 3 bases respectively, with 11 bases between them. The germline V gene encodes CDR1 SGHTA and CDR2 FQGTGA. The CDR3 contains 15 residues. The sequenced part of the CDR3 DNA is TGTGCCAGCAGCTTAAGGCAGGGTGGGACAGATACG. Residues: CASSLRQGGTDT. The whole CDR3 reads CASSLRQGGTDTQYF.

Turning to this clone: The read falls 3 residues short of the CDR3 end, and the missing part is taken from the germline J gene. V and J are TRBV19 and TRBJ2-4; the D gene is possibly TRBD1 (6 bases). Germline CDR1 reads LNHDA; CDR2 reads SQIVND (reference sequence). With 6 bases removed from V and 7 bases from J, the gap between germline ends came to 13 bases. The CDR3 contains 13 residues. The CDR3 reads CASRLIGQNIQYF. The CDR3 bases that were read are TGTGCCAGTAGATTGATCGGACAGAACATT.

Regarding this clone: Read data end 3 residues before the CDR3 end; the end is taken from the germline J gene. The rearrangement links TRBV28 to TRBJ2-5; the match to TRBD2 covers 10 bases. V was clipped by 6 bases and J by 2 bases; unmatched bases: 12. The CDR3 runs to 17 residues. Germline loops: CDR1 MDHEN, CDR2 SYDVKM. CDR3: CASSRGLAGDRQETQYF. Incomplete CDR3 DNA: TGTGCCAGCAGCCGGGGGCTAGCGGGAGATCGGCAAGAGACC.

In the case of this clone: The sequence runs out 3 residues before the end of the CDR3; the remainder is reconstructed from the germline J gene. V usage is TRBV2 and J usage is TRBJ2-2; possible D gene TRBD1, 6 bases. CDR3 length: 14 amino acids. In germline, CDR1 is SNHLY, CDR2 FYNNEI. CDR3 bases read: TGTGCCAGCAGCCGGGACAACTATAATTCACCG. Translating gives CASSRDNYNSP. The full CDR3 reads CASSRDNYNSPLFF.

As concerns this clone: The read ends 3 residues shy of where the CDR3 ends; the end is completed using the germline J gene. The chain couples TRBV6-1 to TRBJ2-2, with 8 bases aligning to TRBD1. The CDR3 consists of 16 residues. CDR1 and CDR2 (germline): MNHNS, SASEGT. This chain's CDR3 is CASSELRTGNNSPLFF. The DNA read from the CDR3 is TGTGCCAGCAGTGAACTTCGGACAGGGAACAATTCACCG.

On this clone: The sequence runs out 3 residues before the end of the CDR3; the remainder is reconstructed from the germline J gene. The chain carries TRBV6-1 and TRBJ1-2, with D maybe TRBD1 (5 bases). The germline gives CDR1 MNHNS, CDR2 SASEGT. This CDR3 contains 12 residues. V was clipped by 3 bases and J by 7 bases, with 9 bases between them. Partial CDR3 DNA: TGTGCCAGCAGTGACAGGGTGGCTGGC. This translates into CASSDRVAG. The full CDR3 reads CASSDRVAGYTF.

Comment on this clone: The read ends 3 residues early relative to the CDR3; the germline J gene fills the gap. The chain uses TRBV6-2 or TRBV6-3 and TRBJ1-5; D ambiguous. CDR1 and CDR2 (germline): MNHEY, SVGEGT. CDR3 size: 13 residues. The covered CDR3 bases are TGTGCCAGCAGTTTGGTCAGGAATTCACCC. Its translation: CASSLVRNSP. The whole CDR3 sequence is CASSLVRNSPQHF.

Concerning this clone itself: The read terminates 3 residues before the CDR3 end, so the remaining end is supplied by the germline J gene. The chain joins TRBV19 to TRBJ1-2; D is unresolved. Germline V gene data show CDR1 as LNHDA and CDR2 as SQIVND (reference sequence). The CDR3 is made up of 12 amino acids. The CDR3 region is CASSSRAHTYTF. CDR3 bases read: TGTGCCAGTAGTAGTAGGGCACATACC.

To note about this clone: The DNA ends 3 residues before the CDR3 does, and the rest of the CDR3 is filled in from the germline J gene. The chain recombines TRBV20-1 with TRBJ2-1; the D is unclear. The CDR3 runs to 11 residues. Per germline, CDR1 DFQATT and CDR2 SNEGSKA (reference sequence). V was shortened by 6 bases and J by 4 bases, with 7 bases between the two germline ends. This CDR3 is CSAIGYNEQFF. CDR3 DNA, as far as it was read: TGCAGTGCGATAGGGTACAATGAG.

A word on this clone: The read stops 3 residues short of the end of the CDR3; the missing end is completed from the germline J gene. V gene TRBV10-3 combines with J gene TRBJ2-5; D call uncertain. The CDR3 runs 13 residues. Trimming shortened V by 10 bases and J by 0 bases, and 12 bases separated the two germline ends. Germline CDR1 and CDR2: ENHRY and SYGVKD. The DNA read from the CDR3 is TGTGCCACCTTAGGAAGGGACCAAGAGACC. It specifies CATLGRDQET. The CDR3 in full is CATLGRDQETQYF.

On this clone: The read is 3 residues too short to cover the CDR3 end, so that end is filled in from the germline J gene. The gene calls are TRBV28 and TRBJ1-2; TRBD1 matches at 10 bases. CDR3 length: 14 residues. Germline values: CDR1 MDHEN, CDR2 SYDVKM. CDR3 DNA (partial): TGTGCCAGCAGGCAGGGACAGGGGACCTACGAC. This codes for CASRQGQGTYD. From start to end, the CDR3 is CASRQGQGTYDYTF.

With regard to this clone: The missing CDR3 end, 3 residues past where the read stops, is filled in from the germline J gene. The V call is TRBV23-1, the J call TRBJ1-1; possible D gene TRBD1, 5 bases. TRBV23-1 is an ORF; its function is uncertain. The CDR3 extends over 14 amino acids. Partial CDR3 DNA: TGCGCCAGCAGTCATCGGGGGGGGGAGGGCGAA. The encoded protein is CASSHRGGEGE. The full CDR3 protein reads CASSHRGGEGEAFF.

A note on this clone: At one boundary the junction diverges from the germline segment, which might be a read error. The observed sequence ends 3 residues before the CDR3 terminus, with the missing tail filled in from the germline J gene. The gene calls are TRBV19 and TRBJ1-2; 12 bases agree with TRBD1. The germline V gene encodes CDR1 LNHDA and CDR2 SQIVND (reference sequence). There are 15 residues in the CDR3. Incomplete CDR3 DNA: TGTGCCAGTAGTGGACCGGGACAGGGGGCATATGAC. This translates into CASSGPGQGAYD. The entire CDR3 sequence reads CASSGPGQGAYDYTF.